This T cell receptor (beta chain) was obtained from a study of shared clonotypes between healthy human individuals. For sorted subsets, about 200 ng DNA per replicate equaled some 27,000 T cell genomes. Only in-frame clones appear in the TCRdb table, and some are missing; sequencing was by immunoSEQ multiplex PCR. The data contain roughly 2.5 million clones, around 90% of them singletons. The CDR3 is made up of 15 amino acids. Trimming cost V 1 base and J 5 bases, with 12 bases left between them. Germline V CDR1 and CDR2: MNHNS, SASEGT. The chain combines TRBV6-1 with TRBJ1-3; a possible D gene is TRBD1 (5 bases). Source material: naive CD4+ T cells sorted from blood. Indicated subset: CD45RA+ positively selected. This receptor was taken from a man aged 18 to 29 in good health. The CDR3 DNA reads TGTGCCAGCAGTGAAGGGGGCCAGGGACGAAACACCATATATTTT. Protein sequence: CASSEGGQGRNTIYF.